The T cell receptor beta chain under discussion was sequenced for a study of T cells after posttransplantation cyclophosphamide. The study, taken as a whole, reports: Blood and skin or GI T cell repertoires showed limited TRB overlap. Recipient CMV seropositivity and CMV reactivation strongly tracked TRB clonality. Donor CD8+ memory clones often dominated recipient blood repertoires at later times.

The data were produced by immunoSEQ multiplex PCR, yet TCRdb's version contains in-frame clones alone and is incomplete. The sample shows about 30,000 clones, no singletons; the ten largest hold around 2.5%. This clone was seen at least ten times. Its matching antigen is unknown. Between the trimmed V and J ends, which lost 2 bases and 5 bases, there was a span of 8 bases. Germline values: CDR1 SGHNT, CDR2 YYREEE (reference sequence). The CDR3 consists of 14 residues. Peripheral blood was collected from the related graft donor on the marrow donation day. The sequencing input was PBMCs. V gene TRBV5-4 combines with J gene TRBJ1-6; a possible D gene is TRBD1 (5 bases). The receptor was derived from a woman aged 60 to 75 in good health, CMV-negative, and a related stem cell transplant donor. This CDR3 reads CASSLDSNNSPLHF. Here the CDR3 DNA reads TGTGCCAGCAGCTTAGACAGTAATAATTCACCCCTCCACTTT.